This entry lists 18 T cell receptor beta chains sequenced from one sample in a study of Graves' ophthalmopathy and Graves' hyperthyroidism. RNA transcripts served as template for amplifying TCR beta CDR3 sequences. After a first-round RT-PCR with HTBI primers, a second-round multiplex PCR was run. TCRdb analysed the multiplex PCR reads with MiXCR anew, one entry per CDR3 protein. Here the sample spans tens of thousands of distinct CDR3 sequences, roughly 52% being singletons. Sequenced sample: peripheral blood. The receptors come from an adult woman with stable Graves' hyperthyroidism.

The chain carries TRBV7-6 and TRBJ2-7; 8 bases line up with TRBD2. The CDR3 is 16 residues long. Germline V gene lookup returns CDR1 SGHVS and CDR2 FNYEAQ. The trim removed 0 bases at V and 3 bases at J, leaving 7 bases unmatched. The CDR3 is CASSLASSGSGYEQYF. The CDR3 nucleotides are TGTGCCAGCAGCTTAGCGTCTAGCGGGTCAGGCTACGAGCAGTACTTC.

This clonotype was observed once. The germline gene is not matched at one end of the junction; a read error may be the cause. The V and J genes are TRBV20-1 and TRBJ1-3; the D gene is possibly TRBD1 (6 bases). Germline V gene data show CDR1 as DFQATT and CDR2 as SNEGSKA (reference sequence). The CDR3 runs to 16 residues. The CDR3 bases are TGCAGTGCCAGGGGTCAGGGGAGGAAGGCTGGAAACACCATACATTTT. This encodes CSARGQGRKAGNTIHF.

The CDR3 spells CASSLVGDGYGYTF. For the CDR3, the DNA is TGTGCCAGCAGCTTAGTGGGCGACGGCTATGGCTACACCTTC. The chain couples TRBV7-8 to TRBJ1-2; D is uncertain. The CDR3 totals 14 residues. Germline CDR1 reads SGHVS; CDR2 reads FQNEAQ. The V gene lost 1 base and the J gene lost 4 bases, with 10 bases spanning the gap.

CDR3 region: CATADGTGAETQYF. The CDR3 DNA reads TGTGCCACCGCTGACGGGACAGGGGCCGAGACCCAGTACTTC. V is TRBV15 and J is TRBJ2-5; 10 bases are shared with TRBD1. This CDR3 has 14 residues. V lost 8 bases to trimming and J lost 5 bases; unmatched junction nucleotides: 8. CDR1 is LNHNV, CDR2 YYDKDF, per germline (reference sequence).

This clonotype occurred many times. The V gene is TRBV5-8, the J gene TRBJ1-2, with 7 positions matching TRBD1. The germline gives CDR1 SGHTS, CDR2 YDEGEE. The CDR3 has 15 residues. V gave up 3 bases and J gave up 3 bases; unmatched junction bases: 8. CDR3 loop: CASSSMTGKDYGYTF. CDR3 nucleotides: TGTGCCAGCAGCTCTATGACAGGGAAGGACTATGGCTACACCTTC.

Ten or more counts support this clonotype. The chain links TRBV4-1 to TRBJ2-2, with 7 positions matching TRBD2. Per germline, CDR1 MGHRA and CDR2 YSYEKL. This CDR3 contains 17 residues. V shed 1 base, J shed 3 bases, and the junction held 8 bases outside the gene matches. Here the CDR3 DNA reads TGCGCCAGCAGCCAAGCATGGGCGGGGGTCGACACCGGGGAGCTGTTTTTT. The encoded protein is CASSQAWAGVDTGELFF.

In its sample, this clonotype was seen many times. V gene TRBV29-1 combines with J gene TRBJ1-2; D remains unclear. Trimming cost V 5 bases and J 3 bases, with 7 bases left between them. Germline V gene data show CDR1 as SQVTM and CDR2 as ANQGSEA. The CDR3 spans 11 residues. CDR3: CSVTVDYGYTF. The CDR3 DNA follows: TGCAGCGTTACAGTCGACTATGGCTACACCTTC. Filled out from reference TRBV29-1 and TRBJ1-2, the complete variable domain reads SAVISQKPSRDICQRGTSLTIQCQVDSQVTMMFWYRQQPGQSLTLIATANQGSEATYESGFVIDKFPISRPNLTFSTLTVSNMSPEDSSIYLCSVTVDYGYTFGSGTRLTVV.

The J gene is TRBJ1-2, the V gene TRBV7-6; 9 bases map to TRBD1. Germline loops: CDR1 SGHVS, CDR2 FNYEAQ. J was trimmed by 4 bases and V by 0 bases; bases with no gene match: 9. This CDR3 contains 17 residues. CDR3 region: CASSLATGGDRLYGYTF. The CDR3, as DNA: TGTGCCAGCAGCTTAGCCACAGGGGGCGACAGACTCTATGGCTACACCTTC.

This clonotype was observed many times. This rearrangement joins TRBV20-1 to TRBJ2-7; 11 bases match TRBD2. CDR1 is DFQATT, CDR2 SNEGSKA, per germline (reference sequence). V shed 5 bases and J 4 bases; nucleotides not matched to a gene: 4. The CDR3 loop spans 13 amino acids. CDR3 sequence: CSALAGGKYEQYF. The CDR3 DNA reads TGCAGTGCTTTAGCGGGAGGGAAATACGAGCAGTACTTC.

This clonotype was observed many times. The chain links TRBV12-3 or TRBV12-4 to TRBJ1-2, with D possibly TRBD1 on 6 matching bases. V was pared by 7 bases and J by 4 bases, with 16 bases between. The CDR3 extends over 14 amino acids. The chain's CDR3 is CASTSEGVSYGYTF. The CDR3 DNA is TGTGCCAGCACTTCAGAGGGGGTGTCCTATGGCTACACCTTC.

This clonotype appeared many times. The CDR3 reads CAWSTGGEKLFF. In DNA form, the CDR3 reads TGTGCCTGGAGTACGGGGGGAGAAAAACTGTTTTTT. The chain couples TRBV30 to TRBJ1-4, with a weak D call TRBD1 (5 bases). CDR1 and CDR2 from the germline V gene are GTSNPN and SVGIG (reference sequence). V was shortened by 2 bases and J by 8 bases, with 9 bases between the two germline ends. The CDR3 is 12 amino acids.

V usage is TRBV5-1 and J usage is TRBJ1-5; 7 bases match TRBD1. Germline trimming cut 7 bases from V and 2 bases from J; bases unmatched to any gene: 9. Germline-derived CDR1 and CDR2 are SGHRS and YFSETQ. This CDR3 region has 15 residues. The CDR3 DNA reads TGCGCCAGCGGGTCCACAGGGGATGGCAATCAGCCCCAGCATTTT. This translates into CASGSTGDGNQPQHF. The full variable domain, completed using reference TRBV5-1 and TRBJ1-5, is KAGVTQTPRYLIKTRGQQVTLSCSPISGHRSVSWYQQTPGQGLQFLFEYFSETQRNKGNFPGRFSGRQFSNSRSEMNVSTLELGDSALYLCASGSTGDGNQPQHFGDGTRLSIL.

The rearrangement links TRBV7-2 to TRBJ1-2; 7 positions match TRBD1. This CDR3 spans 13 amino acids. Germline V gene data show CDR1 as SGHTA and CDR2 as FQGNSA. Trimming at V came to 5 bases and at J to 5 bases, leaving 5 bases not matched to a gene. This CDR3 reads CASSPGTVYGYTF. The CDR3 DNA reads as TGTGCCAGCAGCCCCGGGACAGTATATGGCTACACCTTC.

The chain has TRBV5-4 and TRBJ2-7; maybe TRBD2 (7 bases). Trimming shortened V by 0 bases and J by 2 bases, and 18 bases separated the two germline ends. CDR1 is SGHNT, CDR2 YYREEE, per germline (reference sequence). This CDR3 contains 17 residues. CDR3 amino acids: CASSLDRGGTNPYEQYF. As DNA, the CDR3 is TGTGCCAGCAGCTTGGATAGGGGGGGGACCAACCCCTACGAGCAGTACTTC.

This clonotype was detected many times. The rearrangement uses TRBV5-1 and TRBJ2-7, with D tentatively TRBD1 or TRBD2 (5 bases each). Trimming stripped 0 bases from V and 5 bases from J, with 12 bases between. The CDR3 extends over 14 amino acids. The V gene's germline CDR1 is SGHRS and CDR2 YFSETQ. CDR3 amino acids: CASSLARDVNEQYF. DNA for the CDR3: TGCGCCAGCAGCTTGGCTAGGGACGTCAACGAGCAGTACTTC. Full variable domain (rest looked up from reference TRBV5-1 and TRBJ2-7): KAGVTQTPRYLIKTRGQQVTLSCSPISGHRSVSWYQQTPGQGLQFLFEYFSETQRNKGNFPGRFSGRQFSNSRSEMNVSTLELGDSALYLCASSLARDVNEQYFGPGTRLTVT.

The chain links TRBV6-6 to TRBJ1-2; TRBD1 aligns across 9 bases. Germline CDR1 MNHNY, CDR2 SVGAGI (reference sequence). V lost 6 bases, J lost 3 bases, and 5 bases stayed unmatched. This CDR3 spans 14 amino acids. The CDR3 protein is CASRVTGGDYGYTF. The CDR3 DNA reads TGTGCCAGCAGGGTTACAGGGGGCGACTATGGCTACACCTTC.

The rearrangement links TRBV12-3 or TRBV12-4 to TRBJ2-5, with TRBD1 matching over 10 bases. This CDR3 comprises 15 residues. Losses at the gene ends were 6 bases for V and 5 bases for J; bases not matched to a gene: 9. The CDR3: CASRGAGTGEETQYF. In DNA form, the CDR3 reads TGTGCCAGCAGGGGGGCCGGGACAGGGGAGGAGACCCAGTACTTC.

This clonotype was detected once. The CDR3 ends on some other residue instead of the conserved phenylalanine or tryptophan, so this is likely a read error. J is TRBJ1-4 and V is TRBV2; 7 nucleotides match TRBD1. CDR1 SNHLY and CDR2 FYNNEI come from the germline V gene. This CDR3 comprises 13 residues. Here the CDR3 DNA reads TGTGCTAGCACCCTCGACAGGGAGGAAAAACTGTTTTAT. Translating gives CASTLDREEKLFY.